A single sample is the source of the 27 T cell receptor beta chains below, sequenced in a study of T cell repertoires in ileal Crohn's disease. Some clones are missing from TCRdb's copy, which holds only in-frame ones; the method was immunoSEQ multiplex PCR. The sample includes some 14,000 clones, nearly 90% of them seen just once. The sequenced sample was ileal tissue. These receptors originate from an adult with Crohn's disease.

Sample share makes this clone medium-sized. V gene TRBV19 combines with J gene TRBJ2-3; TRBD2 aligns across 12 bases. CDR1 and CDR2 from the germline V gene are LNHDA and SQIVND (reference sequence). The CDR3 contains 15 residues. V gave up 3 bases and J gave up 6 bases; unmatched junction bases: 4. In DNA form, the CDR3 reads TGTGCCAGTAGTATGACTAGCGGGAGTATGGATACGCAGTATTTT. Its protein is CASSMTSGSMDTQYF.

CDR3 nucleotides: TGTGCCAGCAGCTTGATTCATAGCAATCAGCCCCAGCATTTT. It yields the protein CASSLIHSNQPQHF. The chain recombines TRBV5-8 with TRBJ1-5; D uncertain. CDR3 length equals 14 residues. V dropped 1 base and J dropped 0 bases, with 5 bases sitting between them. CDR1 is SGHTS and CDR2 is YDEGEE in the germline V gene. Looking up the rest from reference TRBV5-8 and TRBJ1-5 gives the full variable domain: EAGVTQSPTHLIKTRGQQATLRCSPISGHTSVYWYQQALGLGLQFLLWYDEGEERNRGNFPPRFSGRQFPNYSSELNVNALELEDSALYLCASSLIHSNQPQHFGDGTRLSIL.

This rearrangement joins TRBV2 to TRBJ1-2; 10 nucleotides align to TRBD1. Germline V CDR1 and CDR2: SNHLY, FYNNEI. Trimming took 7 bases from V and 2 from J; bases not matched to a gene: 7. The CDR3 has 15 amino acids. CDR3 coding DNA: TGTGCCAGCACCGTCCCGGGACAGGGGAACTATGGCTACACCTTC. Translation gives CASTVPGQGNYGYTF.

The CDR3 region has the DNA TGCGCCAGCAGCTTGAACCGACAGGGCGCGGGCTACGAGCAGTACTTC. Its translation is CASSLNRQGAGYEQYF. The chain has TRBV5-1 and TRBJ2-7, with TRBD1 matching 7 bases. Germline V gives CDR1 SGHRS, CDR2 YFSETQ. This CDR3 has 16 amino acids. J lost 3 bases, V lost 1 base, and 10 bases had no gene match.

V usage is TRBV5-1 and J usage is TRBJ1-1; D unresolved. Germline lookup yields CDR1 SGHRS and CDR2 YFSETQ. Trimming took off 3 bases at V and 5 bases at J, with 14 bases between the two ends. The CDR3 is 14 residues long. The CDR3 here is CASSSLGGHTEAFF. The CDR3 coding sequence is TGCGCCAGCAGCTCCCTTGGAGGGCATACTGAAGCTTTCTTT.

Written as DNA, the CDR3 is TGTGCCAGCAGCAAAGACTGTGACAGGGTCCACGAGCAGTACTTC. Encoded protein: CASSKDCDRVHEQYF. V gene TRBV21-1 combines with J gene TRBJ2-7; the table's TRBD1 call for D was not verified on the DNA. TRBV21-1 is a pseudogene. The CDR3 has 15 amino acids.

V gene TRBV5-8 combines with J gene TRBJ1-1; D ambiguous. The CDR3 runs to 12 residues. The ends were cut back, 3 bases at V and 2 bases at J, with 5 bases in the middle. Germline V gene data show CDR1 as SGHTS and CDR2 as YDEGEE. The CDR3 bases are TGTGCCAGCAGCTATAGAAACACTGAAGCTTTCTTT. It translates to CASSYRNTEAFF.

The chain is built from TRBV6-1 and TRBJ1-5; D call uncertain. In germline, CDR1 is MNHNS, CDR2 SASEGT. Trimming left V 8 bases short and J 4 bases short, with 3 bases between. This CDR3 is 10 amino acids long. The CDR3 coding sequence is TGTGCCAGCCATAATCAGCCCCAGCATTTT. Translating gives CASHNQPQHF.

The V call is TRBV7-2, the J call TRBJ1-2; D not resolved. Trimming cost V 5 bases and J 3 bases, with 19 bases left between them. Germline loops: CDR1 SGHTA, CDR2 FQGNSA. The CDR3 is made up of 16 amino acids. This chain's CDR3 is CASSLGLTEGHYGYTF. The DNA of the CDR3 is TGTGCCAGCAGCCTCGGGCTAACCGAGGGCCACTATGGCTACACCTTC.

This chain uses TRBV7-9 with TRBJ1-2, with 9 bases fitting TRBD1. Germline CDR1 is SEHNR and CDR2 is FQNEAQ (reference sequence). CDR3 length: 13 residues. J gave up 6 bases and V 3 bases, and 2 bases lay outside the gene matches. The CDR3 protein is CASSFGTGNGYTF. For the CDR3, the DNA is TGTGCCAGCAGCTTCGGGACAGGGAATGGCTACACCTTC.

The chain combines TRBV30 with TRBJ1-6, with TRBD1 matching over 9 bases. Germline lookup yields CDR1 GTSNPN and CDR2 SVGIG (reference sequence). Losses at the gene ends were 2 bases for V and 8 bases for J; bases not matched to a gene: 1. The length of the CDR3 is 13 residues. CDR3 protein: CAWSRDRDSPLHF. The CDR3 bases are TGTGCCTGGAGTCGGGACAGGGATTCACCCCTCCACTTT.

This clone was seen more than once but under ten times. CDR3 nucleotides: TGTGCCAGCAGTTACGCGGGCGGGACCTATGGCTACACCTTC. Translating it yields CASSYAGGTYGYTF. This rearrangement joins TRBV6-5 to TRBJ1-2; weak D call: TRBD1 (5 bases). The CDR3 has 14 residues. Trimming took 2 bases from V and 4 from J, leaving 11 bases between them. The germline gives CDR1 MNHEY, CDR2 SVGAGI.

The rearrangement links TRBV6-1 to TRBJ2-3; D unresolved. The V end lost 2 bases, the J end lost 3 bases, and 6 bases lay between the germline ends. Germline assignment: CDR1 MNHNS and CDR2 SASEGT. The CDR3 covers 13 residues. The CDR3 DNA sequence: TGTGCCAGCAGTGAACTCCGGACAGATACGCAGTATTTT. Residues: CASSELRTDTQYF.

The J gene is TRBJ2-7, the V gene TRBV18; 7 bases line up with TRBD1. The CDR3 is made up of 15 amino acids. Germline assignment: CDR1 KGHSH and CDR2 LQKENI. After removal of 1 base from V and 0 bases from J, the junction contained 3 bases not matched to a gene. Here the CDR3 reads CASSPQSGGSYEQYF. As DNA, the CDR3 is TGTGCCAGCTCACCACAGTCAGGGGGCTCCTACGAGCAGTACTTC.

This chain joins TRBV4-1 and TRBJ2-5; TRBD2 matches 7 bases. The end of the DNA is better explained by TRBJ2-7, so the J call may be wrong. The CDR3 sequence is 15 residues long. Germline CDR1 is MGHRA and CDR2 is YSYEKL. The CDR3 bases are TGCGCCAGCAGCCAATGGGCTAGCGGAGCCTACGAGCAGTACTTC. Encoded protein: CASSQWASGAYEQYF.

Only one count was recorded for this clone. The chain recombines TRBV10-2 with TRBJ2-7; TRBD1 agrees at 8 bases. The CDR3 covers 13 residues. Trimming took 6 bases from V and 6 from J; bases not matched to a gene: 7. Germline V gene data show CDR1 as WSHSY and CDR2 as SAAADI. Here the CDR3 reads CASRDRGVGEQYF. The CDR3 coding sequence is TGCGCCAGCAGAGACAGGGGAGTAGGCGAGCAGTACTTC.

The V gene is TRBV7-9, the J gene TRBJ2-7; 7 bases agree with TRBD2. The ends lost 5 bases at V and 6 bases at J; junction bases unmatched: 10. CDR1 is SEHNR, CDR2 FQNEAQ, per germline (reference sequence). The length of the CDR3 is 14 residues. The CDR3 bases are TGTGCCAGCAGCCCAACAAGTGGGGGGGGCGAGCAGTACTTC. Translation gives CASSPTSGGGEQYF.

The chain links TRBV9 to TRBJ2-1; tentative D call: TRBD1 (6 bases). CDR1 is SGDLS, CDR2 YYNGEE, per germline. Trimming left V 3 bases short and J 3 bases short, with 13 bases between. The CDR3 runs 15 residues. For the CDR3, the DNA is TGTGCCAGCAGCGGCGATTTAGGGGGCTACAATGAGCAGTTCTTC. This codes for CASSGDLGGYNEQFF.

The V and J genes are TRBV14 and TRBJ2-5; 10 nucleotides line up with TRBD1. Germline CDR1 and CDR2: SGHDN and FVKESK. The V and J ends lost 4 bases and 4 bases, in that order; junction bases with no gene match: 6. CDR3 size: 15 residues. The CDR3, as DNA: TGTGCCAGCAGCCGCACGACAGGGGGCCGAGAGACCCAGTACTTC. Its translation is CASSRTTGGRETQYF.

The rearrangement links TRBV15 to TRBJ2-7, with D perhaps TRBD1 (5 bases). V gave up 3 bases and J gave up 6 bases, with 21 bases separating them. Germline V CDR1 and CDR2: LNHNV, YYDKDF (reference sequence). The CDR3 sequence is 16 residues long. The CDR3 DNA reads TGTGCCACCAGCAGCCCCCTGGGGCGGCCCCTTGCCGAGCAGTACTTC. Translating gives CATSSPLGRPLAEQYF.

This rearrangement joins TRBV5-1 to TRBJ2-3, with TRBD1 matching over 11 bases. CDR3 length: 15 residues. The J segment lost 5 bases and the V segment lost 4 bases, leaving 6 bases of the junction unmatched. CDR1 and CDR2 from the germline V gene are SGHRS and YFSETQ. DNA for the CDR3: TGCGCCAGCAGCGTAGGACAGGGGGCGGAAGATACGCAGTATTTT. This gives the protein CASSVGQGAEDTQYF.

The rearrangement links TRBV7-9 to TRBJ1-4, with 10 positions matching TRBD1. The CDR3 extends over 15 amino acids. Germline lookup yields CDR1 SEHNR and CDR2 FQNEAQ (reference sequence). J was trimmed by 7 bases and V by 1 base; bases with no gene match: 3. CDR3 in DNA: TGTGCCAGCAGCTTAGGCTGGACAGGGGGTGAAAAACTGTTTTTT. As protein: CASSLGWTGGEKLFF. The full variable domain, completed using reference TRBV7-9 and TRBJ1-4, is DTGVSQNPRHKITKRGQNVTFRCDPISEHNRLYWYRQTLGQGPEFLTYFQNEAQLEKSRLLSDRFSAERPKGSFSTLEIQRTEQGDSAMYLCASSLGWTGGEKLFFGSGTQLSVL.

This chain joins TRBV11-3 and TRBJ2-7; TRBD1 might be the D (6 bases). CDR1 and CDR2 (germline): SGHNT, YENEEA. CDR3 length equals 14 residues. Trimming shortened V by 2 bases and J by 7 bases, and 15 bases separated the two germline ends. CDR3 in amino acids: CASSLNPGAREQYF. In DNA, the CDR3 is TGTGCCAGCAGCTTAAATCCAGGGGCACGGGAGCAGTACTTC.

This chain joins TRBV5-6 and TRBJ1-3; 8 nucleotides line up with TRBD1. V lost 1 base and J lost 2; bases outside the gene matches: 8. The V gene's germline CDR1 is SGHDT and CDR2 YYEEEE. The CDR3 is 17 residues long. The CDR3 DNA sequence: TGTGCCAGCAGCTTGAGTCTGACAGGGGCTCCTGGAAACACCATATATTTT. Protein: CASSLSLTGAPGNTIYF.

The chain recombines TRBV5-5 with TRBJ1-5; TRBD1 matches at 11 bases. Germline lookup yields CDR1 SGHKS and CDR2 YYEKEE (reference sequence). The CDR3 runs 14 residues. With 4 bases clipped from V and 6 bases from J, the junction kept 3 bases outside the gene matches. CDR3 DNA sequence: TGTGCCAGCAGCCAAGGACAGGGGGCTCAGCCCCAGCATTTT. Encoded protein: CASSQGQGAQPQHF.

The chain couples TRBV7-3 to TRBJ2-2; weak D call: TRBD2 (6 bases). Between the trimmed V and J ends, which lost 2 bases and 5 bases, there was a span of 12 bases. The CDR3 runs to 15 residues. Germline-derived CDR1 and CDR2 are SGHTA and FQGTGA. The CDR3 nucleotides are TGTGCCAGCAGCTTAGGGCGGGACGGGACCGGGGAGCTGTTTTTT. This gives the protein CASSLGRDGTGELFF. Full variable domain (rest looked up from reference TRBV7-3 and TRBJ2-2): GAGVSQTPSNKVTEKGKYVELRCDPISGHTALYWYRQSLGQGPEFLIYFQGTGAADDSGLPNDRFFAVRPEGSVSTLKIQRTERGDSAVYLCASSLGRDGTGELFFGEGSRLTVL.

V and J are TRBV6-5 and TRBJ2-3; 12 bases align to TRBD2. Trimming cost V 3 bases and J 5 bases; bases outside gene matches: 6. CDR1 is MNHEY and CDR2 is SVGAGI in the germline V gene. This CDR3 spans 16 amino acids. CDR3 residues: CASSYRGLAGRDTQYF. The CDR3 DNA is TGTGCCAGCAGTTATCGCGGACTAGCGGGAAGAGATACGCAGTATTTT.